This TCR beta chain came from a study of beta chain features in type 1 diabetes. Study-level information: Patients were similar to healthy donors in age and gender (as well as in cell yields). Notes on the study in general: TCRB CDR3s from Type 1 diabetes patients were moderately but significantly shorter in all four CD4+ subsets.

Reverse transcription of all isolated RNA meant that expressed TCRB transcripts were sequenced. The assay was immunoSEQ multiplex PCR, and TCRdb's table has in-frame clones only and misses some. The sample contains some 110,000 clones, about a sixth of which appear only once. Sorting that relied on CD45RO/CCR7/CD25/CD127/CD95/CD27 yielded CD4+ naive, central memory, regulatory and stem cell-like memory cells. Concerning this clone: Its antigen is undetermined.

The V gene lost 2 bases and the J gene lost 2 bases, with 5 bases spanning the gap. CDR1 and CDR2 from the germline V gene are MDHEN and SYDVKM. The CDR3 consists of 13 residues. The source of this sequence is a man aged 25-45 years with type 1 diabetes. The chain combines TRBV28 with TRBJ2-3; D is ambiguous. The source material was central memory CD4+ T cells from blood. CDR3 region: CASSLPPTDTQYF. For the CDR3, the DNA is TGTGCCAGCAGTTTACCCCCCACAGATACGCAGTATTTT.